The clone carrying this TCR beta chain was seen a single time. J lost 5 bases, V lost 8 bases, and 12 bases had no gene match. CDR1 SNHLY and CDR2 FYNNEI come from the germline V gene. This CDR3 spans 15 amino acids. Produced via immunoSEQ multiplex PCR; TCRdb's table is partial and in-frame only. The sample contains 90,000 to 140,000 clones, almost 90% of which appear only once. The source of the sample is a study of glioma-infiltrating T cells after dendritic cell vaccination. Study in general: Dendritic cell vaccination trial patients had either newly diagnosed or recurrent glioblastoma.

Time point meaning: after dendritic cell vaccination, including at tumor progression/relapse. Fresh-frozen tumor tissue and more than two years of survival data were available for all. The sequence derives from a human donor with glioblastoma. The sequencing used blood, collected after dendritic cell vaccination. V is TRBV2 and J is TRBJ1-2, with 9 bases fitting TRBD1. As DNA, the CDR3 is TGTGCCAGCGTCCCCGCCTCACAGGGGGCGTATGGCTACACCTTC. This codes for CASVPASQGAYGYTF.